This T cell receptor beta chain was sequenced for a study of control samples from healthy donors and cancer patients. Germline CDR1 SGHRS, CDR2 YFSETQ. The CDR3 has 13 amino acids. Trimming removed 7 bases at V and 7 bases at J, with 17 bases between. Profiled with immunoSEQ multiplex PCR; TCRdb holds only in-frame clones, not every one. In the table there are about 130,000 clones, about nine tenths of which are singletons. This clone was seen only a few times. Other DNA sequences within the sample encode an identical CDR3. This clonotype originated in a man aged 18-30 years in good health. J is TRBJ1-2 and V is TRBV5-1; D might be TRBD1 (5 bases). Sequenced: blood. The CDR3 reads CASAEGPGGGYTF. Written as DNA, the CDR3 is TGCGCCAGCGCGGAGGGGCCTGGGGGTGGCTACACCTTC. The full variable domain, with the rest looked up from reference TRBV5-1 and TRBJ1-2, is KAGVTQTPRYLIKTRGQQVTLSCSPISGHRSVSWYQQTPGQGLQFLFEYFSETQRNKGNFPGRFSGRQFSNSRSEMNVSTLELGDSALYLCASAEGPGGGYTFGSGTRLTVV.